The present entry profiles one TCR beta chain with its context. Vbeta (60) and Jbeta (13) primers were used in the PCR. Clones were sequenced by immunoSEQ multiplex PCR, and TCRdb holds only the in-frame ones, with some missing. The data contain about 140,000 clones, approximately 80% of them singletons. This entry belongs to a study of cytomegalovirus exposure and HLA in healthy donors. The receptor was derived from a woman aged 55-75 years in good health and CMV-seropositive. Material for sequencing was PBMCs.

CDR3 amino acids: CASSRRLTEAFF. The CDR3 DNA reads as TGTGCCAGCAGCCGAAGACTCACTGAAGCTTTCTTT. This sequence joins TRBV14 and TRBJ1-1; no firm D call. The CDR3 spans 12 residues. The germline CDR1 and CDR2 sequences are SGHDN and FVKESK. Trimming cost V 4 bases and J 4 bases, with 7 bases left between them.